One and the same sample provided the 25 T cell receptor beta chains below, sequenced in a study of T cell repertoires in cytomegalovirus infection. Their antigens are not known. Each CDR3 protein is one row after TCRdb ran MiXCR on the reads. This sample has tens of thousands of distinct CDR3 sequences, with about 24% found just once. Sequenced here: CD8+ T cells from cultured PBMCs, sampled from culture after CMV antigen stimulation. These receptors were taken from a human donor in good health (CMV status not recorded). Some clones in this sample may be carry-over from other donors' samples.

V and J are TRBV6-5 and TRBJ2-1, with D perhaps TRBD1 or TRBD2 (5 bases each). The CDR3 loop spans 14 amino acids. Germline V gene sequence: CDR1 MNHEY, CDR2 SVGAGI. V was shortened by 2 bases and J by 8 bases, with 13 bases between the two germline ends. In DNA form, the CDR3 reads TGTGCCAGCAGTTACGTGGCAGGGAGTGATGAGCAGTTCTTC. Translation: CASSYVAGSDEQFF.

V and J are TRBV20-1 and TRBJ2-6, with D possibly TRBD1 on 6 matching bases. CDR1 is DFQATT, CDR2 SNEGSKA, per germline (reference sequence). The ends were cut back, 5 bases at V and 2 bases at J, with 13 bases in the middle. The CDR3 is 15 residues long. The CDR3 protein is CSASTQGTGANVLTF. CDR3 bases: TGCAGTGCTTCTACACAGGGTACTGGGGCCAACGTCCTGACTTTC.

There are many counts of this clonotype. The chain joins TRBV7-2 to TRBJ2-5, with 13 bases lining up with TRBD2. With V trimmed by 1 base and J by 6 bases, 5 bases remained unmatched. Germline V gives CDR1 SGHTA, CDR2 FQGNSA. The CDR3 is 16 amino acids. The CDR3 spells CASSLELAGGPKTQYF. CDR3 sequence (DNA): TGTGCCAGCAGCTTAGAACTAGCGGGAGGGCCGAAGACCCAGTACTTC.

This clonotype was seen ten or more times. The V and J genes are TRBV12-3 or TRBV12-4 and TRBJ2-2; D may be TRBD1 (5 bases). This CDR3 has 12 amino acids. V shed 7 bases and J shed 3 bases, with 6 bases lying between them. CDR3 DNA sequence: TGTGCCAGCATACAGGACACCGGGGAGCTGTTTTTT. This codes for CASIQDTGELFF.

The chain links TRBV5-4 to TRBJ2-3; 12 bases align to TRBD2. Losses at the gene ends were 3 bases for V and 6 bases for J; bases not matched to a gene: 5. Germline assignment: CDR1 SGHNT and CDR2 YYREEE (reference sequence). The CDR3 is made up of 15 amino acids. The CDR3, as DNA: TGTGCCAGCAGCTCGACTAGCGGGGGCCTGGATACGCAGTATTTT. Protein product: CASSSTSGGLDTQYF.

The chain combines TRBV7-4 with TRBJ2-3; 14 nucleotides line up with TRBD2. This CDR3 spans 15 amino acids. Trimming at V came to 0 bases and at J to 13 bases, leaving 6 bases not matched to a gene. Germline V gives CDR1 SGHVT, CDR2 SQSDAQ. The CDR3 DNA reads TGTGCCAGCAGCTTAGCCGGGACTAGCGGGGGTATGGAGTATTTT. It yields the protein CASSLAGTSGGMEYF.

V and J are TRBV7-2 and TRBJ1-5; TRBD1 matches at 8 bases. Germline trimming cut 2 bases from V and 6 bases from J; bases unmatched to any gene: 6. The CDR3 has 15 amino acids. Germline assignment: CDR1 SGHTA and CDR2 FQGNSA. The CDR3 protein is CASSLRKTGGQPQHF. CDR3 DNA: TGTGCCAGCAGCTTAAGAAAAACAGGGGGTCAGCCCCAGCATTTT.

The chain recombines TRBV28 with TRBJ2-2, with D possibly matching TRBD2 (6 bases). Trimming removed 3 bases at V and 2 bases at J, with 10 bases between. This CDR3 has 15 residues. CDR1 MDHEN and CDR2 SYDVKM come from the germline V gene. This CDR3 is CASSFRLDNTGELFF. CDR3 nucleotide sequence: TGTGCCAGCAGTTTCAGACTAGATAACACCGGGGAGCTGTTTTTT.

The chain uses TRBV11-3 and TRBJ1-2; tentatively, D is TRBD1 (6 bases). The CDR3 contains 16 residues. Trimming removed 1 base at V and 3 bases at J, with 15 bases between. Looked up from germline, CDR1 is SGHNT and CDR2 is YENEEA. DNA for the CDR3: TGTGCCAGCAGCTTAGGCCGGGGGAAGGGGGACTATGGCTACACCTTC. This codes for CASSLGRGKGDYGYTF.

This clonotype occurred many times. The chain couples TRBV6-1 to TRBJ2-7; TRBD1 matches 12 bases. The J segment lost 7 bases and the V segment lost 4 bases, leaving 5 bases of the junction unmatched. The length of the CDR3 is 14 residues. Germline loops: CDR1 MNHNS, CDR2 SASEGT. DNA of the CDR3: TGTGCCAGCAGTGGGGACAGGGGGCTAAGAGAGCAGTACTTC. As protein: CASSGDRGLREQYF.

This clonotype was detected ten times or more. The V call is TRBV6-5, the J call TRBJ2-3; the D gene is possibly TRBD2 (7 bases). The germline V gene has CDR1 MNHEY and CDR2 SVGAGI. Trimming removed 2 bases at V and 3 bases at J, with 12 bases between. The CDR3 is 15 residues long. CDR3 nucleotides: TGTGCCAGCAGTTACGGGGGGGGGCCGACAGATACGCAGTATTTT. Its translation: CASSYGGGPTDTQYF.

The genes are TRBV9 and TRBJ2-3, with 10 bases matching TRBD2. Germline CDR1 reads SGDLS; CDR2 reads YYNGEE. The CDR3 spans 16 residues. With 4 bases clipped from V and 3 bases from J, the junction kept 8 bases outside the gene matches. The CDR3 bases are TGTGCCAGCAGCCCCCCGCCGGGACTAGCGACAGATACGCAGTATTTT. Translated, it gives CASSPPPGLATDTQYF.

There are many counts of this clonotype. The chain employs TRBV15 and TRBJ2-5; no definite D call. Trimming shortened V by 0 bases and J by 6 bases, and 5 bases separated the two germline ends. Germline-derived CDR1 and CDR2 are LNHNV and YYDKDF (reference sequence). The CDR3 contains 12 residues. The CDR3 DNA reads as TGTGCCACCAGCAGAGATCTGAAGACCCAGTACTTC. This sequence encodes CATSRDLKTQYF.

The rearrangement joins TRBV20-1 to TRBJ2-5; D is perhaps TRBD2 (6 bases). Germline V gives CDR1 DFQATT, CDR2 SNEGSKA (reference sequence). The CDR3 covers 12 residues. V shed 7 bases and J shed 5 bases, with 14 bases lying between them. DNA of the CDR3: TGCAGTGTCCCGGGACTTCAGGAGACCCAGTACTTC. Its translation: CSVPGLQETQYF.

This clonotype was counted between two and nine times. The genes are TRBV24-1 and TRBJ2-1, with TRBD1 as a possible D gene (6 bases). Germline CDR1 and CDR2: KGHDR and SFDVKD. Trimming cost V 4 bases and J 8 bases, with 14 bases left between them. The CDR3 is 14 amino acids. CDR3 nucleotides: TGTGCCACCAGTGAAGGGGGAACTTTTGATGAGCAGTTCTTC. This gives the protein CATSEGGTFDEQFF.

This chain connects TRBV27 to TRBJ1-2; D is perhaps TRBD1 (5 bases). Germline values: CDR1 MNHEY, CDR2 SMNVEV (reference sequence). V was cut by 5 bases and J by 4 bases, with 11 bases left in between. This CDR3 has 13 residues. The CDR3 DNA reads TGTGCCAGCAGTCCGGGACGTGTCTATGGCTACACCTTC. Translating it yields CASSPGRVYGYTF.

This clonotype has at least ten counts. The rearrangement links TRBV29-1 to TRBJ2-7, with 10 bases fitting TRBD2. J was trimmed by 0 bases and V by 7 bases; bases with no gene match: 0. The CDR3 loop spans 12 amino acids. Germline V CDR1 and CDR2: SQVTM, ANQGSEA. The CDR3 DNA is TGCAGCGCTAGCGGGAGCTCCTACGAGCAGTACTTC. Translation: CSASGSSYEQYF.

The V call is TRBV6-2 or TRBV6-3, the J call TRBJ1-5, with 7 nucleotides matching TRBD1. In germline, CDR1 is MNHEY, CDR2 SVGEGT. The ends lost 6 bases at V and 4 bases at J; junction bases unmatched: 3. This CDR3 is built from 13 residues. The CDR3 nucleotides are TGTGCCAGCAGCCGGGGACAGAATCAGCCCCAGCATTTT. It specifies CASSRGQNQPQHF.

Only a few counts were recorded for this clonotype. The V and J genes are TRBV27 and TRBJ1-1, with 8 positions matching TRBD1. The CDR3 spans 16 residues. Trimming cost V 2 bases and J 5 bases; bases outside gene matches: 10. The germline V gene encodes CDR1 MNHEY and CDR2 SMNVEV (reference sequence). CDR3 amino acids: CASSLQGAISVTEAFF. CDR3 nucleotide sequence: TGTGCCAGCAGTTTACAGGGGGCCATCTCCGTAACTGAAGCTTTCTTT.

The chain employs TRBV9 and TRBJ2-1; 11 positions agree with TRBD1. The CDR3 has 15 residues. Trimming at V came to 4 bases and at J to 3 bases, leaving 3 bases not matched to a gene. CDR1 is SGDLS and CDR2 is YYNGEE in the germline V gene. For the CDR3, the DNA is TGTGCCAGCAGCCCCGGGACAGGGGGCTACAATGAGCAGTTCTTC. This sequence encodes CASSPGTGGYNEQFF.

Regarding this clonotype: A read error may account for a junction end that differs from germline. The chain carries TRBV4-1 and TRBJ1-6; 9 positions agree with TRBD1. The CDR3 consists of 15 residues. In germline, CDR1 is MGHRA, CDR2 YSYEKL. Here the CDR3 DNA reads TGTGCCAGCACCTTTGACAGGGGGAGGGGTTCACCCCTCCACTTT. As protein: CASTFDRGRGSPLHF.

The V call is TRBV12-3 or TRBV12-4, the J call TRBJ2-7; possibly TRBD2 for D (6 bases). V gave up 7 bases and J gave up 2 bases, with 18 bases separating them. The CDR3 sequence is 15 residues long. The CDR3 DNA follows: TGTGCCAGCACCCCCTCTCTTAGCGGTCCCTACGAGCAGTACTTC. Protein sequence: CASTPSLSGPYEQYF.

Here the CDR3 reads CASSTSGGGGTEAFF. The CDR3 DNA reads as TGTGCCAGCAGCACTTCGGGGGGGGGAGGCACTGAAGCTTTCTTT. V is TRBV7-6 and J is TRBJ1-1; a weak D match, TRBD1 (5 bases). V was clipped by 5 bases and J by 4 bases, with 17 bases between them. Germline values: CDR1 SGHVS, CDR2 FNYEAQ. This CDR3 is 15 amino acids long.

This clonotype was observed many times. V and J are TRBV7-2 and TRBJ2-3, with D possibly matching TRBD2 (6 bases). Germline V gene sequence: CDR1 SGHTA, CDR2 FQGNSA. V gave up 1 base and J gave up 6 bases, with 20 bases separating them. CDR3 size: 17 residues. CDR3 DNA: TGTGCCAGCAGCTTAGTCTCTAGCGCGCCCCCCAGGGATACGCAGTATTTT. Translating it yields CASSLVSSAPPRDTQYF.

This clonotype came up many times. The V gene is TRBV10-2, the J gene TRBJ2-1; 10 bases match TRBD2. CDR3 length: 15 amino acids. Unmatched junction bases numbered 4, after V lost 8 bases and J lost 0 bases. The germline V gene encodes CDR1 WSHSY and CDR2 SAAADI. The CDR3 sequence: CASGSSGSSYNEQFF. The CDR3 DNA reads TGCGCCAGCGGATCTAGCGGGAGCTCCTACAATGAGCAGTTCTTC.